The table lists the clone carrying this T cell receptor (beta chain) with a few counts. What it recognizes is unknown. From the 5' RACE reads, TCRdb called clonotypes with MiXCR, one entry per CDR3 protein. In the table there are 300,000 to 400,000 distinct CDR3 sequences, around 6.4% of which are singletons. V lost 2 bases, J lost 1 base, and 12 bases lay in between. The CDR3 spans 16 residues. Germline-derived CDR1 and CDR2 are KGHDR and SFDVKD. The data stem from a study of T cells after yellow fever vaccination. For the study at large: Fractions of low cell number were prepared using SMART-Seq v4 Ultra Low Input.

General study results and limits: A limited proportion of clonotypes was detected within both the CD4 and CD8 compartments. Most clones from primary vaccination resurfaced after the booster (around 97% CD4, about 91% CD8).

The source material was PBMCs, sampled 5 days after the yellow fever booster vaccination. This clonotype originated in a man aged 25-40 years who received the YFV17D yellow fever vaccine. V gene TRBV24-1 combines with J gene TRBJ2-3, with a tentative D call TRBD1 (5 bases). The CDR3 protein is CATSDSPGKGTDTQYF. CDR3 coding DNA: TGTGCCACCAGTGATTCACCAGGGAAGGGCACAGATACGCAGTATTTT.